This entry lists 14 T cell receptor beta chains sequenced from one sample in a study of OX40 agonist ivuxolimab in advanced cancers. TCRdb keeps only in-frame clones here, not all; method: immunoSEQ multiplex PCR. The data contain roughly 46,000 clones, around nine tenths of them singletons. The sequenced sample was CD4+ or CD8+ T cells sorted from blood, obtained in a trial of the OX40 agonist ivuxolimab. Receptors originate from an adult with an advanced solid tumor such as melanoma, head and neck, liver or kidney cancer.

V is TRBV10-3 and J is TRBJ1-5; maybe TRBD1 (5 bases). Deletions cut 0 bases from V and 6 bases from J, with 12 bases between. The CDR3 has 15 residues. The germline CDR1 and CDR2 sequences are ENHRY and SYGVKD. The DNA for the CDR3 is TGTGCCATCAGTGAGTCGGGGCCCCAATCTCAGCCCCAGCATTTT. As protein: CAISESGPQSQPQHF.

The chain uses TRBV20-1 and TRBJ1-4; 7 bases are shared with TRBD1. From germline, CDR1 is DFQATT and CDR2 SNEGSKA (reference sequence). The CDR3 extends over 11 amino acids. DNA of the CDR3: TGCAATATTACAGGGGCAGAAAAACTGTTTTTT. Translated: CNITGAEKLFF.

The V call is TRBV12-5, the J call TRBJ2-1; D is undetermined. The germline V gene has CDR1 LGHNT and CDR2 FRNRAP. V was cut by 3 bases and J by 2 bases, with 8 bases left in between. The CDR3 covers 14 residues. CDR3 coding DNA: TGTGCTAGTGGTTTCACCGAGACCTACAATGAGCAGTTCTTC. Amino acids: CASGFTETYNEQFF.

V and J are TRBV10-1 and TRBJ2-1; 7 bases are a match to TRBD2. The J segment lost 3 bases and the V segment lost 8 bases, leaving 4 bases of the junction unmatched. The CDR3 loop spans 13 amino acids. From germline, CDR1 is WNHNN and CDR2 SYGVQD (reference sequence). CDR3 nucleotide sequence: TGCGCCAGCGCTAGCGGATTCTACAATGAGCAGTTCTTC. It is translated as CASASGFYNEQFF.

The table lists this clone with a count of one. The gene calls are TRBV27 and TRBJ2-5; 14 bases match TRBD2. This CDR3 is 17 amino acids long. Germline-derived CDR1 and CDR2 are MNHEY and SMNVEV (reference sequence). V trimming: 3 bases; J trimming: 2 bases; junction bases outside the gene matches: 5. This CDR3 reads CASSFSTSGRGQETQYF. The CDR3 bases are TGTGCCAGCAGTTTCTCGACTAGCGGGAGGGGTCAAGAGACCCAGTACTTC.

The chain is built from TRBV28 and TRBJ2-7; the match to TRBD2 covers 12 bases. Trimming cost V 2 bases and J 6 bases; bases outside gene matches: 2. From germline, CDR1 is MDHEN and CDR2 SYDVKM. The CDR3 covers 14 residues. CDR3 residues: CASSLLAGGGEQYF. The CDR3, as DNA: TGTGCCAGCAGTTTACTAGCGGGAGGGGGCGAGCAGTACTTC.

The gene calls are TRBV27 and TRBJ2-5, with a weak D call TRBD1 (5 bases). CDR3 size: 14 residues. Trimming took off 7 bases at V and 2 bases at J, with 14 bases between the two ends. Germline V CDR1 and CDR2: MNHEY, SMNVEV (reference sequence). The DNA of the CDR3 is TGTGCCAGCAAGTGGGGCCGAACTCAAGAGACCCAGTACTTC. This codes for CASKWGRTQETQYF.

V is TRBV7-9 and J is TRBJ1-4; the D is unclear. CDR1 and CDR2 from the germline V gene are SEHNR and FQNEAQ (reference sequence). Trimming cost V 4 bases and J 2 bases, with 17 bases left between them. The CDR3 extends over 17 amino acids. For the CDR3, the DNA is TGTGCCAGCAGCTCCACCGGAGGGTACTTCACTAATGAAAAACTGTTTTTT. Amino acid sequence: CASSSTGGYFTNEKLFF.

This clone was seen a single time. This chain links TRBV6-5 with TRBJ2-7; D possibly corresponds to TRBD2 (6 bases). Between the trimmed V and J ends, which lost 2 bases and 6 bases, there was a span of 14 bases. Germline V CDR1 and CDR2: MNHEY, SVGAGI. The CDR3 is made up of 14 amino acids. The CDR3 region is CASSYMAGGPEQYF. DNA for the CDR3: TGTGCCAGCAGTTACATGGCAGGAGGGCCCGAGCAGTACTTC.

The CDR3 DNA reads TGTGCCAGCAGCAACGGACTAGCGATAATGGGATACGAGCAGTACTTC. Its protein product is CASSNGLAIMGYEQYF. J is TRBJ2-7 and V is TRBV21-1; the tabulated D call, TRBD2, remains unverified against the DNA. TRBV21-1 is designated a pseudogene. The CDR3 extends over 16 amino acids.

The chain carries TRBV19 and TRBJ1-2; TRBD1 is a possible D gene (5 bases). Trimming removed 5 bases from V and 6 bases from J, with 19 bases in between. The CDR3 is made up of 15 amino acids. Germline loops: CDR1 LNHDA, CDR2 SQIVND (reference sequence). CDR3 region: CASSVTGPPLDGYTF. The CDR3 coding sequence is TGTGCCAGTAGTGTAACAGGTCCCCCATTGGATGGCTACACCTTC.

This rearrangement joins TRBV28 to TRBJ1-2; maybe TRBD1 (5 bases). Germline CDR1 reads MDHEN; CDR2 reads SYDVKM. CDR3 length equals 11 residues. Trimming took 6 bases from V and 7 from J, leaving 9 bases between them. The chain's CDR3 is CASRIGVGYTF. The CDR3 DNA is TGTGCCAGCAGGATAGGGGTTGGCTACACCTTC.

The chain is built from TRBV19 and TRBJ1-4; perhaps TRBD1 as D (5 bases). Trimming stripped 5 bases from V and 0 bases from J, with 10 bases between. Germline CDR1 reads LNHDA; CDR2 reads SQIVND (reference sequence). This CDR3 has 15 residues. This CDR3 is CASSGLGATNEKLFF. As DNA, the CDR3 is TGTGCCAGTAGTGGGCTGGGGGCAACTAATGAAAAACTGTTTTTT.

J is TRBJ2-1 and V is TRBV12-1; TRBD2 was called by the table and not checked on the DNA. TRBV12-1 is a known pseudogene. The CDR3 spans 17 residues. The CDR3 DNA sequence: TGTGCCAGCAGCTTCCCATGCGGGACTAGCGGATCCAATGAGCAGTTCTTC. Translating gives CASSFPCGTSGSNEQFF.